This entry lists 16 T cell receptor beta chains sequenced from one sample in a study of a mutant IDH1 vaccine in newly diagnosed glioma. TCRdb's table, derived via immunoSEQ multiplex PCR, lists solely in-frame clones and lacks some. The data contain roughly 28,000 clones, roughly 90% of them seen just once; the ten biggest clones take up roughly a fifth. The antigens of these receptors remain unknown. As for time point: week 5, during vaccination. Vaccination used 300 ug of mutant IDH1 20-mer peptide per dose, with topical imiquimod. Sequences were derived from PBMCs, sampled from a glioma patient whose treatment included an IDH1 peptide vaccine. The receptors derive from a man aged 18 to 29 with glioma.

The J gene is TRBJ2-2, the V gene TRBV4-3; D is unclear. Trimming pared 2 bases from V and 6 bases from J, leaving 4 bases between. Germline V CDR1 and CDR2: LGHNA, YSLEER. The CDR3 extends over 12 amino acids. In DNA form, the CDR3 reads TGCGCCAGCAGCCAATTGTCCGGGGAGCTGTTTTTT. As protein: CASSQLSGELFF.

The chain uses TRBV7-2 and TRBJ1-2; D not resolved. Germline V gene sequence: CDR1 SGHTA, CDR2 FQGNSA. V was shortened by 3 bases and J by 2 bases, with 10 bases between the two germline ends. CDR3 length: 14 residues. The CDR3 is CASSFSHSNYGYTF. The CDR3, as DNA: TGTGCCAGCAGCTTTTCCCATTCAAACTATGGCTACACCTTC.

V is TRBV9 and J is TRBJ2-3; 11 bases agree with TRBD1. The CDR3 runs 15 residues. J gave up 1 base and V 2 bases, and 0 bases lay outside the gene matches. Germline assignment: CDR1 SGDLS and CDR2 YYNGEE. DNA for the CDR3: TGTGCCAGCAGCGTGGGACAGGGGGGCACAGATACGCAGTATTTT. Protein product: CASSVGQGGTDTQYF.

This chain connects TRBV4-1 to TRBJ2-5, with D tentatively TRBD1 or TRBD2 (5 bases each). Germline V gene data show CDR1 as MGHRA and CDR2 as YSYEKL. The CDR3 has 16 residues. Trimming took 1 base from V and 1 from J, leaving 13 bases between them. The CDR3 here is CASSQAGRLRQETQYF. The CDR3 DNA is TGCGCCAGCAGCCAAGCGGGACGACTCCGCCAAGAGACCCAGTACTTC.

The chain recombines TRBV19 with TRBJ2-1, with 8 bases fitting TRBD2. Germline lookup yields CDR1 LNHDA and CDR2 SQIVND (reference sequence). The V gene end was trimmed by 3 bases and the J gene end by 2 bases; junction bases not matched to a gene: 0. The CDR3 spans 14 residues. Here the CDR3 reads CASSISGTYNEQFF. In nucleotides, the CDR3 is TGTGCCAGTAGTATTAGCGGGACCTACAATGAGCAGTTCTTC.

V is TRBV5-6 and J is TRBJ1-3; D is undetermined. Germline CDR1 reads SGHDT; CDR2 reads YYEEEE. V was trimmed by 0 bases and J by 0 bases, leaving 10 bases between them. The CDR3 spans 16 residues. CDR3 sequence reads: CASSLGGRVSGNTIYF. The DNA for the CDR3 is TGTGCCAGCAGCTTGGGAGGAAGAGTCTCTGGAAACACCATATATTTT.

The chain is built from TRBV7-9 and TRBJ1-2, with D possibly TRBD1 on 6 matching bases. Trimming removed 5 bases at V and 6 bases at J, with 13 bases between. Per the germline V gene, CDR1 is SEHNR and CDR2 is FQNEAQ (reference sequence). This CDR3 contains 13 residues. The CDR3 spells CASSQGQGDGYTF. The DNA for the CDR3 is TGTGCCAGCAGCCAGGGGCAGGGCGATGGCTACACCTTC.

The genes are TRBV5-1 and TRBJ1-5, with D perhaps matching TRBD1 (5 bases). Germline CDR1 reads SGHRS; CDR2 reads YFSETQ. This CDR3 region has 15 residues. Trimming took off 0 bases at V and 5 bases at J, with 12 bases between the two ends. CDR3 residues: CASSLEGARDQPQHF. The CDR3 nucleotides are TGCGCCAGCAGCTTGGAAGGGGCAAGGGATCAGCCCCAGCATTTT.

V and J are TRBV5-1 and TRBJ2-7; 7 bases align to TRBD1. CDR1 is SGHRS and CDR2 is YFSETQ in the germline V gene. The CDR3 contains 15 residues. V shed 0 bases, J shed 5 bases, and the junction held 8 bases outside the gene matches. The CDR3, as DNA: TGCGCCAGCAGCTTGGCAGGGGGAAGTGTCAACGAGCAGTACTTC. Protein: CASSLAGGSVNEQYF.

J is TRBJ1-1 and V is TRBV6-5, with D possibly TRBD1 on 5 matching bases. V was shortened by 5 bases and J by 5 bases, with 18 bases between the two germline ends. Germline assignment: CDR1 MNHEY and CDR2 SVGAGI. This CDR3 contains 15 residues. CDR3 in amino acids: CASSPYWLEGTEAFF. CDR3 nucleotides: TGTGCCAGCAGTCCCTACTGGCTTGAGGGGACTGAAGCTTTCTTT.

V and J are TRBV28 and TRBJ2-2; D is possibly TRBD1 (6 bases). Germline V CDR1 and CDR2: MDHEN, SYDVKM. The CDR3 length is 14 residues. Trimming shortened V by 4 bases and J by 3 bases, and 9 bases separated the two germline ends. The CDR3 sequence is CASSCSGDTGELFF. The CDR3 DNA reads TGTGCCAGCAGTTGTTCAGGGGACACCGGGGAGCTGTTTTTT.

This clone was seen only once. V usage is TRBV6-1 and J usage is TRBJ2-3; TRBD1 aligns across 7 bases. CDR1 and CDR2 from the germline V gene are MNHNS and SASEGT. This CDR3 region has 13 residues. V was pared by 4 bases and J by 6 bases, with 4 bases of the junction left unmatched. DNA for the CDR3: TGTGCCAGCAGTGCCGGACAGGTCGATACGCAGTATTTT. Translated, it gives CASSAGQVDTQYF.

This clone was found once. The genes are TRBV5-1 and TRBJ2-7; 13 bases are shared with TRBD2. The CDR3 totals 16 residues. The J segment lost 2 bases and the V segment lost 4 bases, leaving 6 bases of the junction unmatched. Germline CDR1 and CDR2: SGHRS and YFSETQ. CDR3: CASSPTGTSGTYEQYF. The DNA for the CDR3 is TGCGCCAGCAGCCCCACCGGGACTAGCGGGACCTACGAGCAGTACTTC.

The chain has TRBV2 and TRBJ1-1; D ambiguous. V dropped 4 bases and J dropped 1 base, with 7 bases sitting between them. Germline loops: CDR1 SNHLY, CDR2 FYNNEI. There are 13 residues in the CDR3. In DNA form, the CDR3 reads TGTGCCAGCAGTGTGGAGGCGAACACTGAAGCTTTCTTT. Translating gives CASSVEANTEAFF.

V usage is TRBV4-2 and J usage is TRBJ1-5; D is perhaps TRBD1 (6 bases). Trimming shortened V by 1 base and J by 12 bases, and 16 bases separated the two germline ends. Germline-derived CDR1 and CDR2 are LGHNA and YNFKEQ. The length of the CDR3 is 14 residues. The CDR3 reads CASSQAGGAGSQHF. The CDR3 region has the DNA TGTGCCAGCAGCCAAGCGGGGGGGGCCGGAAGCCAGCATTTT.

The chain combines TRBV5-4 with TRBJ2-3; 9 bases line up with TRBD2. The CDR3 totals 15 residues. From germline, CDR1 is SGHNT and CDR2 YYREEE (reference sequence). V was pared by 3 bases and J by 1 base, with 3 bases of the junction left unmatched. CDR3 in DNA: TGTGCCAGCAGCTCAGAGCGGGAGGGCACAGATACGCAGTATTTT. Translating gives CASSSEREGTDTQYF.